A selection of T cell receptor beta chains follows, all from one sample in a study of spatial heterogeneity in lung cancer. TCRdb re-derived calls from the 5' RACE reads in MiXCR, one entry per CDR3 protein. Here the sample spans more than 35,000 distinct CDR3 sequences, 5.2% being singletons. This specimen was PBMCs, taken at surgery. Every receptor here comes from a female donor with early-stage non-small cell lung cancer. Each CDR3 is given without its conserved first and last residue.

TRBV4-2	TRBJ2-5	ASSQVGLAGVETQY
TRBV5-4	TRBJ1-6	ASKSNSGGASYNSPLH
TRBV14	TRBJ1-2	ASSEQNYGYT
TRBV6-6	TRBJ1-1	ASSYAGSGAVAF
TRBV18	TRBJ1-2	ASSPPGGDRSYGYT
TRBV12-3/TRBV12-4	TRBJ2-1	ASSYRFGGEQF
TRBV7-2	TRBJ2-7	ASSLRGGQEQY
TRBV29-1	TRBJ2-3	SVGQGPSTDTQY
TRBV30	TRBJ1-1	AWSVRHNTEAF
TRBV5-1	TRBJ1-4	ASSLGPKGEKLF
TRBV7-2	TRBJ2-7	ASSSTGGEQY